The clone carrying this TCR beta chain was found a few times. What it binds is unknown. The CDR3 length is 15 residues. The germline CDR1 and CDR2 sequences are SEHNR and FQNEAQ (reference sequence). V dropped 5 bases and J dropped 1; count of bases not matched to a gene: 5. This sample is part of a study of beta chain features in type 1 diabetes. Whole-study findings and limits: The influence of HLA type on TCRB rearrangement stayed undetermined.

The study reverse transcribed the entire isolated RNA, so it sequenced expressed TCRB transcripts. Sequencing was performed with immunoSEQ multiplex PCR; in TCRdb, only in-frame clones are kept and a portion is missing. Of 900,000 or so clones in the sample, under 20% were seen once. The J gene is TRBJ2-3, the V gene TRBV7-9, with 8 bases matching TRBD2. The sequence derives from a woman aged 18-29 years in good health. The sample taken for sequencing was naive CD4+ T cells from blood. CDR3 region: CASSPGTRGTDTQYF. The CDR3 region has the DNA TGTGCCAGCAGCCCCGGGACTAGGGGCACAGATACGCAGTATTTT.